This T cell receptor beta chain was captured in a study of T cell responses to AZD1222 COVID-19 vaccine (dated by TCRdb to about 2021). About the study as a whole: A total of more than 230 trial participants underwent TCR sequencing, of whom about 210 received two doses of AZD1222 and about 25 received two doses of the MenACWY control vaccine. Trial participants were enrolled into age subgroups of 18-55, 56-69 and 70-plus years, which contained approximately 150, 30 and 60 TCR-sequenced participants, respectively.

The CDR3 regions of human TCRbeta chains were subjected to immunosequencing. The authors' pipeline ran thus. TCRs in the repertoires were compared against a reference library of SARS-CoV-2-specific TCRs that had been generated with the MIRA antigen-specificity platform. Breadth was defined as the fraction of unique TCRs that were SARS-CoV-2-associated, and depth was defined as the fraction of total T cells that were SARS-CoV-2-associated. Using the MIRA data, each spike-specific TCR was mapped to the spike region that the TCR reacts to and placed in a CD4 or CD8 class. Log10-transformed breadth and depth values were compared by one-way ANOVA with Sidak's multiple comparisons tests. In its TCRdb copy, this immuneACCESS table keeps in-frame sequences only and misses some clones. Where compared with another copy, unresolved V genes explain less than half of these, and the others have no known cause. The DNA gave D and trimming, while V, J and clone size come from that table. The sample has over 70,000 clones on record, 65% to 80% of them singletons. Roughly 28% of the sample is held by the ten biggest clonotypes.

According to the study, the label for this sample's time point signals: about 28 days (+/-7) after the second vaccine dose. Sample treatment or condition, as interpreted from the label and publication: meningococcal conjugate vaccine given as trial control. Samples from vaccinated people were obtained from the UK trials COV001 and COV002, which included a single-blind randomized controlled phase 2/3 trial of AZD1222 (ChAdOx1 nCoV-19) in healthy adults. For TCRbeta chain sequencing, PBMC samples were collected from trial participants at day 0 and at day 28 after the second dose. Concerning this clone itself: Its recognized antigen is unknown. Per-base qualities were not stored, and no clone one base away is much larger.

The CDR3 starts with the cysteine, ends with the phenylalanine, and has 14 residues. Just the 42-base CDR3 DNA is kept, in frame starting at base 1. V loses 6 bases of germline sequence and J loses 7 bases, and the interval between the two ends is 13 bases. The CDR1 and CDR2 encoded by the germline V gene are MNHEY and SVGAGI. Overall study outcomes, separate from this receptor: Epitopes outside the regions mutated in the B.1.351 and B.1.1.7 variants were reportedly recognized by nearly half of the unique spike-specific TCRs. Conclusions about previously exposed vaccinees are limited, since just 6 or 7 AZD1222 recipients were seropositive for SARS-CoV-2 at baseline. Participants were mostly white British, with more females than males. The authors suggested clonal diversity may have been underestimated. The 56-69-year group was small, and its depth increase did not reach significance, likely because of low power. CD4 TCRs associated with the vaccine covered the entire spike protein, and the dominant responses were in regions 160-218 and 743-854. Spike-specific TCR breadth and depth rose significantly after two AZD1222 doses compared with day 0 and with MenACWY recipients. Because no day 14 peak-response samples were available, repertoires were characterized only after the peak T cell response.

This clonotype was obtained from an adult who received the MenACWY meningococcal vaccine as a control. This chain joins TRBV6-5 to TRBJ1-6, with the D gene uncertain. This specimen consisted of peripheral blood, obtained 28 days after the second dose of the MenACWY control vaccine. The DNA sequence follows: TGTGCCAGCAGGACCTCACCCCCGAATTCACCCCTCCACTTT. Translated, this gives CASRTSPPNSPLHF.